This TCR beta chain was captured in a study of human T cells and chemical hapten exposure (dated by TCRdb to the early 2020s). Context from the whole study: For sensitization, 2% DPC in acetone was applied to a 2 cm by 2 cm area of upper inner arm skin. Blood samples were taken from patients before sensitization (week 0) and at 2, 6 and about 24 weeks after DPC sensitization. Patch tests used Finn chambers with 0.01% DPC on the upper back, scored after 6 days by International Contact Dermatitis Research Group standards. For TCR sequencing, blood came from 25 to 35 alopecia patients at anywhere from one to four time points (pre-sensitization, 2, 6 and 24 weeks). Weekly therapeutic DPC doses were additionally applied to the scalp of patients throughout the roughly 25-week study period. This study followed changes in the peripheral blood TCR repertoire in vivo during primary and secondary sensitization of alopecia patients to the hapten diphenylcyclopropenone (DPC). Libraries were combined into a pool for sequencing, and differences in TCR yield between samples came mainly from small differences in library volumes within the pool. The patient cohort, mostly female, included alopecia areata with under or over 50% scalp involvement, alopecia totalis and alopecia universalis. Broad study findings and their caveats: No change with DPC sensitization was found in the number of TCRs above 1 in 1000 frequency, and no evidence of global repertoire structure alterations was found. Significantly more large CDR3 similarity clusters were formed by expanded TCRs than by pre-sensitization or healthy control sets, consistent with antigen-driven responses. After repeated subsampling, changes were observed in the strength of the expansion versus patch-test correlation and in the threshold at which the correlation became significant. Patch test score was positively correlated with the number of PT1 expanded TCRs, with significance at thresholds 8, 16 and 32 but not at 4. Because all patients had alopecia, a presumed autoimmune disease, the immune response of the patients might differ from that of healthy individuals.

The sample holds one count of this clonotype. The antigen it recognizes is unknown. The sample holds no much larger clone one base away, and base qualities are not on file. The library was prepared using RACE. Sequenced on a NextSeq 500. Library preparation attached unique molecular identifiers to individual cDNA molecules for quantitative, reproducible TCR counting. Both TCR alpha and TCR beta chains were sequenced from each blood RNA sample. On the authors' methods: The median number of TCRs per sample was around 96,000, ranging from about 23,224 to 690,600. V, J and CDR3 annotation of the TCR reads was carried out using the Decombinator software suite. For PS versus PT1 abundance plots, all samples were subsampled to the same number of TCRs (28,000). TCRs were defined as expanded if absent before sensitization and observed at least eight times at the 2-week time point. The public reads were run again by TCRdb, first through fastp at Q25 and then through MiXCR, and only productive beta chains were kept. One record per CDR3 amino acid sequence lists the most common genes and DNA. The V and J calls and clone size come from TCRdb's table, not from the authors' own analysis. The sample data list under 130,000 distinct CDR3 sequences, and less than 40% of these were observed just once. The ten biggest clones cover around 2.5% of the sample.

The time point label on this specimen signifies: patch test 3, about 24 weeks after DPC sensitization. According to the study, the label for this sample's treatment or condition signals: therapeutic diphenylcyclopropenone sensitization with weekly scalp DPC. Blood at each patch-test visit was drawn before the patch test was applied. Patients were considered eligible if aged 18 to 70, diagnosed with alopecia and deemed suitable for DPC therapy, and patients were excluded if pregnant. Unfractionated whole blood was collected in Tempus Blood RNA tubes, and total RNA was extracted from that blood. The clonotype comes from a man aged 35 to 55 with alopecia areata. Some clones in this sample may be carry-over from other donors' samples. Sequenced material: whole blood, taken in connection with sensitization to the hapten diphenylcyclopropenone (DPC).

At the DNA level, the sequence is TGTGCCAGCAGGGACGGTCCTGAAGCTTTCTTT. Its translation reads: CASRDGPEAFF. This receptor chain uses TRBV6-2 or TRBV6-3 and TRBJ1-1; no D gene can be assigned with confidence. Reading from cysteine to phenylalanine, the CDR3 counts 11 amino acids. The read is trimmed to its CDR3 DNA, 33 bases read in frame from base 1. V loses 6 bases, J loses 6 bases, and the germline ends lie 8 bases apart. The germline V gene provides CDR1 MNHEY and CDR2 SVGEGT.